A single sample is the source of the 9 T cell receptor beta chains below, sequenced in a study of blood T cells in healthy people across ages. Primers used in a second PCR of about 6 to 12 cycles were a sample-barcoded 5' primer and a J-beta primer mix. TCRdb reanalysed the 5' RACE reads using MiXCR and keeps one entry per CDR3 protein. The data show around 800,000 distinct CDR3 sequences, approximately 67% seen once. Sequenced: blood. Receptors originate from a young man in good health.

V is TRBV7-3 and J is TRBJ2-5; tentatively, D is TRBD2 (6 bases). V lost 0 bases to trimming and J lost 1 base, with 12 bases between them. The CDR3 length is 16 residues. Germline V CDR1 and CDR2: SGHTA, FQGTGA. The CDR3 region is CASSLTGGLSQETQYF. For the CDR3, the DNA is TGTGCCAGCAGCTTAACAGGAGGGCTGTCCCAAGAGACCCAGTACTTC. Combining the CDR3 with reference TRBV7-3 and TRBJ2-5 gives the whole variable domain GAGVSQTPSNKVTEKGKYVELRCDPISGHTALYWYRQSLGQGPEFLIYFQGTGAADDSGLPNDRFFAVRPEGSVSTLKIQRTERGDSAVYLCASSLTGGLSQETQYFGPGTRLLVL.

This rearrangement joins TRBV7-2 to TRBJ1-5, with a tentative D call TRBD1 (5 bases). Germline loops: CDR1 SGHTA, CDR2 FQGNSA. The CDR3 has 13 residues. V dropped 5 bases and J dropped 7 bases, with 12 bases sitting between them. The CDR3 region is CASSPNRQQPQHF. The CDR3 coding sequence is TGTGCCAGCAGCCCCAATAGACAGCAGCCCCAGCATTTT.

The chain links TRBV10-3 to TRBJ2-3; no definite D call. The CDR3 sequence is 15 residues long. Germline CDR1 and CDR2: ENHRY and SYGVKD. The germline V and J ends were trimmed by 0 bases and 6 bases, with 13 bases remaining between them. The CDR3 sequence: CAISESSGSLDTQYF. CDR3 bases: TGTGCCATCAGTGAGTCGTCGGGCTCTTTGGATACGCAGTATTTT.

The chain recombines TRBV5-1 with TRBJ2-4, with D perhaps matching TRBD2 (5 bases). TRBJ2-7 matches the DNA end more closely, so the J call is doubtful. Germline assignment: CDR1 SGHRS and CDR2 YFSETQ. The CDR3 extends over 14 amino acids. CDR3 amino acids: CASSLTRTHYEQYF. For the CDR3, the DNA is TGCGCCAGCAGCTTGACTAGGACCCACTACGAGCAGTACTTC.

This clonotype came up many times. The CDR3 DNA reads TGCATCGGACAGGGTCTGTACAATGAGCAGTTCTTC. It yields the protein CIGQGLYNEQFF. The chain carries TRBV29-1 and TRBJ2-1, with 8 bases identical to TRBD1. The length of the CDR3 is 12 residues. From germline, CDR1 is SQVTM and CDR2 ANQGSEA.

This chain joins TRBV28 and TRBJ2-5, with 7 bases lining up with TRBD2. This CDR3 comprises 19 residues. The junction had 18 bases not matched to a gene; V was cut back by 5 bases and J by 0 bases. Germline V gives CDR1 MDHEN, CDR2 SYDVKM. This CDR3 reads CASSPPGGTQEVYQETQYF. CDR3 bases: TGTGCCAGCAGTCCCCCCGGGGGGACCCAAGAAGTCTACCAAGAGACCCAGTACTTC.

This rearrangement joins TRBV25-1 to TRBJ2-1; a weak D match, TRBD1 (6 bases). CDR1 is MGHDK, CDR2 SYGVNS, per germline. Trimming left V 3 bases short and J 7 bases short, with 10 bases between. This CDR3 has 13 amino acids. The CDR3 loop reads CASSDQGWNEQFF. The CDR3 region has the DNA TGTGCCAGCAGTGATCAGGGGTGGAATGAGCAGTTCTTC.

The genes are TRBV9 and TRBJ2-3; D may be TRBD1 or TRBD2 (7 bases each). Per germline, CDR1 SGDLS and CDR2 YYNGEE. This CDR3 is 18 amino acids long. V lost 3 bases, J lost 5 bases, and 25 bases lay in between. CDR3 amino acids: CASSEDHQGGGALDTQYF. The CDR3 DNA is TGTGCCAGCAGCGAAGACCACCAGGGGGGGGGCGCGTTAGATACGCAGTATTTT.

This clonotype was counted only a few times. As DNA, the CDR3 is TGTGCCTGGAGTGTCGGTGAGCAGTTCTTC. Its translation is CAWSVGEQFF. This rearrangement joins TRBV30 to TRBJ2-1; D remains ambiguous. The CDR3 totals 10 residues. Germline CDR1 GTSNPN, CDR2 SVGIG (reference sequence). V was shortened by 0 bases and J by 9 bases, with 3 bases between the two germline ends.